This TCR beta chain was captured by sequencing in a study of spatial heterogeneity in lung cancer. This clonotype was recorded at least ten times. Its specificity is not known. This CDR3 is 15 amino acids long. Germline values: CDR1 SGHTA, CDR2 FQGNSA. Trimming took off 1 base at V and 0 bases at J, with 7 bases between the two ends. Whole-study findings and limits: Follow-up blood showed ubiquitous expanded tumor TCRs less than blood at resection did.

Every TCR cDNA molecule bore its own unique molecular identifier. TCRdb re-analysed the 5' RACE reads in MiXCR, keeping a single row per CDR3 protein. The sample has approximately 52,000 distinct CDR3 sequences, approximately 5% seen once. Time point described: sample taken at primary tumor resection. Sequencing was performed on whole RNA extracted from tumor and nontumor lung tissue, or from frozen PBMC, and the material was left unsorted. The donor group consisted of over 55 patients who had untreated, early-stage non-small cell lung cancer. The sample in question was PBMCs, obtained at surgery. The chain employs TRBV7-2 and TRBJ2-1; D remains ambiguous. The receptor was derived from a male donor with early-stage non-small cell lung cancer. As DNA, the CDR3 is TGTGCCAGCAGCTTAGTTGCTAGCTCCTACAATGAGCAGTTCTTC. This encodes CASSLVASSYNEQFF.